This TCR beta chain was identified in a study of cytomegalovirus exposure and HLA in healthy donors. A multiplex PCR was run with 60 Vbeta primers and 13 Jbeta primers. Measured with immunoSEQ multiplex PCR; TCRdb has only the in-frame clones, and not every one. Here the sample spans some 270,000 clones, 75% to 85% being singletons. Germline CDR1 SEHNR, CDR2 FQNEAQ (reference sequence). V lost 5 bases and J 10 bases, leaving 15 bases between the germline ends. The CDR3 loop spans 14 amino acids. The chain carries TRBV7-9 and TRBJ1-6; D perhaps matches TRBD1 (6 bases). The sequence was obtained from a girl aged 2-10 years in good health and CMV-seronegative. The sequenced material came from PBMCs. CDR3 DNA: TGTGCCAGCAGCGCCTACAGGGCGGGCTCACCCCTCCACTTT. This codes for CASSAYRAGSPLHF. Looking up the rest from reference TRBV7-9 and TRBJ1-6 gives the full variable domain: DTGVSQNPRHKITKRGQNVTFRCDPISEHNRLYWYRQTLGQGPEFLTYFQNEAQLEKSRLLSDRFSAERPKGSFSTLEIQRTEQGDSAMYLCASSAYRAGSPLHFGNGTRLTVT.